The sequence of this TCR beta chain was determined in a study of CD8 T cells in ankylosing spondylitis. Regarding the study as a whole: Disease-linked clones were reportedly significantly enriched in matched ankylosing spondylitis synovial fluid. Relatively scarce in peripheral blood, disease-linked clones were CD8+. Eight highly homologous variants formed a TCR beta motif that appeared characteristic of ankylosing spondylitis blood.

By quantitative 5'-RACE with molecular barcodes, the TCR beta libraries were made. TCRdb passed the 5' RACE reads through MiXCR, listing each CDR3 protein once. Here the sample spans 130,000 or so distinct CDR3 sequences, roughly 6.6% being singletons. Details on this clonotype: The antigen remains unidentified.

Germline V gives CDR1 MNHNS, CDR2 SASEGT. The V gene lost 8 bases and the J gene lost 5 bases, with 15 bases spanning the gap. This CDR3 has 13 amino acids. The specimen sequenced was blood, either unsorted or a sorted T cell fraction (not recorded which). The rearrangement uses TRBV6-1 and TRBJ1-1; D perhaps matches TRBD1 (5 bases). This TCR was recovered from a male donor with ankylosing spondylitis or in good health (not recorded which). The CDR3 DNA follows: TGTGCCAGCGGCAACACGGAGGGGACTGAAGCTTTCTTT. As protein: CASGNTEGTEAFF.